This T cell receptor beta chain was obtained from a study of blood T cell repertoires in COVID-19. Looking at the study overall: Both acute and convalescent COVID-19 samples were obtained from the United States, Italy and Spain. T cells, B-cell-depleted T cells, or PBMCs supplied cDNA or gDNA.

Authors' analysis steps: Amplifying reference gene primers gave estimates of nucleated cell counts. Sequencing used immunoSEQ multiplex PCR; TCRdb keeps in-frame clones, though not all of them. That table gives V, J and clone size, and the DNA gave D and trimming. Of about 95,000 clones listed, 89% are singletons. There are 15 residues in the CDR3. Germline values: CDR1 MNHEY, CDR2 SVGAGI. V lost 7 bases, J lost 3 bases, and 18 bases lay in between. This receptor was taken from a woman in her seventies with acute or convalescent COVID-19. The sample taken for sequencing was peripheral blood. The chain combines TRBV6-5 with TRBJ1-2; tentative D call: TRBD1 (6 bases). This CDR3 is CASILGGGQDYGYTF. CDR3 nucleotide sequence: TGTGCCAGCATCCTAGGCGGGGGGCAGGACTATGGCTACACCTTC.